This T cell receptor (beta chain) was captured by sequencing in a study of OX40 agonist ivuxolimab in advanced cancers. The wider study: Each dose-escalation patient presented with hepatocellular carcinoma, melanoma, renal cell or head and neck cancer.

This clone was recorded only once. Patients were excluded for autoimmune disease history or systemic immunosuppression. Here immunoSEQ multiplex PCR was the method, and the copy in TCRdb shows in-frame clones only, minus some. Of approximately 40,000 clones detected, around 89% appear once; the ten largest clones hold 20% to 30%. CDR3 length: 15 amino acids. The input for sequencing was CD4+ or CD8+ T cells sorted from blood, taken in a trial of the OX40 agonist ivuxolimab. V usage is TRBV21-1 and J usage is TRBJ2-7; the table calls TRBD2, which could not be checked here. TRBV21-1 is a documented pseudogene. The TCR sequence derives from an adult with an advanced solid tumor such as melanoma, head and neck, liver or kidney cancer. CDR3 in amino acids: CASSTSSGSSYEQYF. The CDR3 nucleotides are TGTGCCAGCAGCACATCTAGCGGGAGCTCCTACGAGCAGTACTTC.